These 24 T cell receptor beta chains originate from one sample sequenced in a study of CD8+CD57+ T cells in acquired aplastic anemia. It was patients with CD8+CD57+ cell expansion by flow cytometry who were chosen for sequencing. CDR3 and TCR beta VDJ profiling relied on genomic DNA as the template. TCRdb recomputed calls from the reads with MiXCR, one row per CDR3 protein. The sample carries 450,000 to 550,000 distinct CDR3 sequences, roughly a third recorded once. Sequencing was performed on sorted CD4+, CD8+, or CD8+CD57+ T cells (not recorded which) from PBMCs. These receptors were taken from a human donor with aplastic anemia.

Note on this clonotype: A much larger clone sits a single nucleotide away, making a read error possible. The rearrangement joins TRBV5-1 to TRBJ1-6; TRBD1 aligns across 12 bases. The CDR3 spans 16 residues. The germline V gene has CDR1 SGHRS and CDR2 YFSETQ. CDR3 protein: CASSSGQGAYNSPPHF. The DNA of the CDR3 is TGCGCCAGCAGCTCGGGACAGGGGGCGTATAATTCACCCCCCCACTTT.

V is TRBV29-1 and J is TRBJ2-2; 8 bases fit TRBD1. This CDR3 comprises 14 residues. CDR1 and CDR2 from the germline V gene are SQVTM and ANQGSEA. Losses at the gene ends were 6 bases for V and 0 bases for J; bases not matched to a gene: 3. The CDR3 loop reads CSVEQGANTGELFF. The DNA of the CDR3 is TGCAGCGTGGAACAGGGGGCGAACACCGGGGAGCTGTTTTTT.

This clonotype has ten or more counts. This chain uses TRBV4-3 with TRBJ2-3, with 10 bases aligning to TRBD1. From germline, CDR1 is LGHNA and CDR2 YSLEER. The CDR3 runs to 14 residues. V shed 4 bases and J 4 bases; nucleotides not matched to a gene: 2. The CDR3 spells CASSPGQGADTQYF. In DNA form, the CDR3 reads TGCGCCAGCAGCCCAGGACAGGGGGCAGATACGCAGTATTTT.

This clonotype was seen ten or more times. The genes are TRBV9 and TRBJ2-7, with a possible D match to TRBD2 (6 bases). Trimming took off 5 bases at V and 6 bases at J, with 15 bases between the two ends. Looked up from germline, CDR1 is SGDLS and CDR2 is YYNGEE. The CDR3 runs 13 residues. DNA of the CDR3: TGTGCCAGCAGTATCGACGCCGGGGGCGAGCAGTACTTC. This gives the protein CASSIDAGGEQYF. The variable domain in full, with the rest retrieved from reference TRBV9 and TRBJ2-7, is DSGVTQTPKHLITATGQRVTLRCSPRSGDLSVYWYQQSLDQGLQFLIQYYNGEERAKGNILERFSAQQFPDLHSELNLSSLELGDSALYFCASSIDAGGEQYFGPGTRLTVT.

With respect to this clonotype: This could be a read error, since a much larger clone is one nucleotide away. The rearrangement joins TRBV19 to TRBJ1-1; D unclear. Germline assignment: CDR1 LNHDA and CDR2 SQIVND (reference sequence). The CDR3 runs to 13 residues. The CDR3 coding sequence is TGTACCAGTAGTGTCCGCCAGGCTACTGAAGCTTTCTTT. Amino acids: CTSSVRQATEAFF. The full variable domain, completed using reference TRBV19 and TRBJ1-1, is DGGITQSPKYLFRKEGQNVTLSCEQNLNHDAMYWYRQDPGQGLRLIYYSQIVNDFQKGDIAEGYSVSREKKESFPLTVTSAQKNPTAFYLCTSSVRQATEAFFGQGTRLTVV.

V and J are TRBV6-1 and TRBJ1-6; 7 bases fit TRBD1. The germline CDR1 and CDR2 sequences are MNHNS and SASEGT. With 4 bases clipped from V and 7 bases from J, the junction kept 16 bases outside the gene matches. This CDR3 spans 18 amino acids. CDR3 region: CASSGTRARQGDNSPLHF. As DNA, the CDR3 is TGTGCCAGCAGTGGAACCCGGGCGCGACAGGGTGACAATTCACCCCTCCACTTT.

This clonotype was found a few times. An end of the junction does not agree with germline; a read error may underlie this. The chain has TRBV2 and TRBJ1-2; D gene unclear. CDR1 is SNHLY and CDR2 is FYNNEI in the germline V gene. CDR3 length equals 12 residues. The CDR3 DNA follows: TGTGCCAGCAGTGTGGGCGCCTATGGCCACACCTTC. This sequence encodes CASSVGAYGHTF.

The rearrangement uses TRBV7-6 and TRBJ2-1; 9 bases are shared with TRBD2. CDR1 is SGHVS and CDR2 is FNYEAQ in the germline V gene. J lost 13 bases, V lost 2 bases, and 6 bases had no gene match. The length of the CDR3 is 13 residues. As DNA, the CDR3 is TGTGCCAGCAGCTTACTCACTAGCGGGCCCCAGTTCTTC. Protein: CASSLLTSGPQFF.

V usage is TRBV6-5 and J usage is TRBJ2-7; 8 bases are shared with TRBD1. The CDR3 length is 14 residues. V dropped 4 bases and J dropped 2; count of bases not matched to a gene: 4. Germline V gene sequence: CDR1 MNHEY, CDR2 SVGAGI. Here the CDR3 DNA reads TGTGCCAGCAGTTTAGAGACAGGGGCCTACGAGCAGTACTTC. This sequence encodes CASSLETGAYEQYF.

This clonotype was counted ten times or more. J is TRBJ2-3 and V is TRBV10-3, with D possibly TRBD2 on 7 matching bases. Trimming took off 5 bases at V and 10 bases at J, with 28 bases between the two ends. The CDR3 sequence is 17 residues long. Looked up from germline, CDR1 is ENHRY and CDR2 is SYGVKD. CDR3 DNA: TGTGCCATCAGTTCCTCCGCGGGGGCCATAACTGAGGGTGCGCAGTATTTT. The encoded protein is CAISSSAGAITEGAQYF.

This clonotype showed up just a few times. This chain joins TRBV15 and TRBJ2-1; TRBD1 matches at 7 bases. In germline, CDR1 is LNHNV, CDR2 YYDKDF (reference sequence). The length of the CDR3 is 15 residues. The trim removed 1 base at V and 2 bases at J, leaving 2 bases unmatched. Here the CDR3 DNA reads TGTGCCACCAGCAGAGCCGGGACAGCCTACAATGAGCAGTTCTTC. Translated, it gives CATSRAGTAYNEQFF.

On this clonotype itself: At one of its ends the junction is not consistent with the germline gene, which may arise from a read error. The CDR3: CASSLAGLGTGELFF. CDR3 DNA: TGTGCCAGCAGTTTAGCGGGGCTAGGCACCGGGGAGCTGTTTTTT. This rearrangement joins TRBV10-3 to TRBJ2-2; 8 nucleotides match TRBD2. The CDR3 spans 15 residues. Germline CDR1 and CDR2: ENHRY and SYGVKD.

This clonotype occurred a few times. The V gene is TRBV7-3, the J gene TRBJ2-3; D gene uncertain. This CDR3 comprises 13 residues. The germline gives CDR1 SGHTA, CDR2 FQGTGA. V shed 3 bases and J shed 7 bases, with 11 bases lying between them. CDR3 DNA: TGTGCCAGCAGCTTGACCAAAGAGCATACGCAGTATTTT. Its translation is CASSLTKEHTQYF. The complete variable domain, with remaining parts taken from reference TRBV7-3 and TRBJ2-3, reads GAGVSQTPSNKVTEKGKYVELRCDPISGHTALYWYRQSLGQGPEFLIYFQGTGAADDSGLPNDRFFAVRPEGSVSTLKIQRTERGDSAVYLCASSLTKEHTQYFGPGTRLTVL.

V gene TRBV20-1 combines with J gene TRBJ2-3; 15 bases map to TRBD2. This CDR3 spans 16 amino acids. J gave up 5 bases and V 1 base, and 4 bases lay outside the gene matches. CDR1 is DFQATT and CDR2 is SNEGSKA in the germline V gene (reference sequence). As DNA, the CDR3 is TGCAGTGCTAGAGGCGGGACTAGCGGGGGGATAGATACGCAGTATTTT. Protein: CSARGGTSGGIDTQYF.

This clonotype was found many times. CDR3 amino acids: CASSPQGPGGNYGYTF. The CDR3 DNA reads as TGTGCCAGCAGTCCACAGGGTCCCGGGGGAAACTATGGCTACACCTTC. The rearrangement joins TRBV2 to TRBJ1-2; a possible D gene is TRBD1 (6 bases). V lost 5 bases and J 2 bases, leaving 18 bases between the germline ends. Per the germline V gene, CDR1 is SNHLY and CDR2 is FYNNEI. CDR3 size: 16 residues.

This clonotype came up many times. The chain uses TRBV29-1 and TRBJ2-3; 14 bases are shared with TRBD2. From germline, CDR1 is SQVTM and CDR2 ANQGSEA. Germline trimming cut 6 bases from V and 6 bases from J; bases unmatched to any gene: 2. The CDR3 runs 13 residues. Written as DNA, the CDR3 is TGCAGCGTCCGGACTAGCGGGAGGGATACGCAGTATTTT. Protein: CSVRTSGRDTQYF.

The CDR3 DNA reads TGTGCCAGCAGCCAAGGATCCGAAAATCAGCCCCAGCATTTT. This codes for CASSQGSENQPQHF. The gene calls are TRBV3-1 and TRBJ1-5; D not certain. The CDR3 loop spans 14 amino acids. Germline loops: CDR1 LGHDT, CDR2 YNNKEL (reference sequence). The ends were cut back, 1 base at V and 4 bases at J, with 8 bases in the middle.

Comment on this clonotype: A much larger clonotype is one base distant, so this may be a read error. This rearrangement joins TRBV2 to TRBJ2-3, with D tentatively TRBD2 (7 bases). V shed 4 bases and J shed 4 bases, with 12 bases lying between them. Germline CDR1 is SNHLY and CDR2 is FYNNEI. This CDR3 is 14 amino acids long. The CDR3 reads CASSVRGGADTQYF. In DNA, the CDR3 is TGTGCCAGCAGTGTAAGGGGGGGCGCAGATACGCAGTATTTT.

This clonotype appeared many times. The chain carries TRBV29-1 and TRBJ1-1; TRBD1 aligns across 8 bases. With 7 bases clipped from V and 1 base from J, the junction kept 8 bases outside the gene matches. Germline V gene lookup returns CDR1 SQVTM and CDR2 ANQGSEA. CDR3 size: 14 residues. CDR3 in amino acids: CSAYRTGRNTEAFF. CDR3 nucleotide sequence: TGCAGCGCCTACAGGACAGGGAGGAACACTGAAGCTTTCTTT.

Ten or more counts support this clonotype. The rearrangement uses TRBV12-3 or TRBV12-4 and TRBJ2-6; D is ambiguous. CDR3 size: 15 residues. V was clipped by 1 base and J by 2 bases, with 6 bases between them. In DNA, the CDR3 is TGTGCCAGCAGTTTAGGCCAGACTGGGGCCAACGTCCTGACTTTC. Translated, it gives CASSLGQTGANVLTF.

Written as DNA, the CDR3 is TGCAGTGCTACCCGAACAGGGATGAACACTGAAGCTTTCTTT. The encoded protein is CSATRTGMNTEAFF. The J gene is TRBJ1-1, the V gene TRBV20-1, with D possibly matching TRBD1 (6 bases). In germline, CDR1 is DFQATT, CDR2 SNEGSKA (reference sequence). The CDR3 covers 14 residues. The germline V and J ends were trimmed by 4 bases and 0 bases, with 12 bases remaining between them.

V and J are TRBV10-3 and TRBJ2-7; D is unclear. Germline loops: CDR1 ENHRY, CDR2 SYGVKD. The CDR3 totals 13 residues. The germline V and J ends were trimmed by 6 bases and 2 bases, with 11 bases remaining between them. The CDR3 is CAIRDLLTYEQYF. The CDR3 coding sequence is TGTGCCATCAGGGACCTGCTAACCTACGAGCAGTACTTC.

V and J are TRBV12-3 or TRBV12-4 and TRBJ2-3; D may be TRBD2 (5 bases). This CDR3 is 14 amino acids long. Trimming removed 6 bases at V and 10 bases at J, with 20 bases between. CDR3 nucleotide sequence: TGTGCCAGCAGCAACCCCCCCGGGGAGTTTGCGCAGTATTTT. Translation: CASSNPPGEFAQYF.

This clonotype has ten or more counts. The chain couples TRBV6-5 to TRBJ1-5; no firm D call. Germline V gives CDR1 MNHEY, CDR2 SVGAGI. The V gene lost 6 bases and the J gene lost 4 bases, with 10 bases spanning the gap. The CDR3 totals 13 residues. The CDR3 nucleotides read TGTGCCAGCAGCTACGACCCTAATCAGCCCCAGCATTTT. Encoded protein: CASSYDPNQPQHF.